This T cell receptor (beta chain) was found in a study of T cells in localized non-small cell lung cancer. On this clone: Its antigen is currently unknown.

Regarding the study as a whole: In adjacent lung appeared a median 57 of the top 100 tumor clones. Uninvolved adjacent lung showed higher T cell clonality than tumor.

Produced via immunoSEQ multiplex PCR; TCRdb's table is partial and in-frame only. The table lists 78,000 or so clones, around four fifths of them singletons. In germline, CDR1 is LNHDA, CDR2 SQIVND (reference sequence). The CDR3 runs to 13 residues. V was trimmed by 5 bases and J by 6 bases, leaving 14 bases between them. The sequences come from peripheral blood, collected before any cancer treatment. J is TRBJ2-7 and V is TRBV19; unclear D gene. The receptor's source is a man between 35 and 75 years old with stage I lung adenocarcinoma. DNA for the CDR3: TGTGCCAGTAGTTACCGGGTAGGCGGCGAGCAGTACTTC. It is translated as CASSYRVGGEQYF.